This T cell receptor (beta chain) is drawn from a study of shared clonotypes between healthy human individuals. Overall study context: The plates for each donor numbered three CD4 naive, three CD4 memory, two CD8 naive and one CD8 memory.

This clone appeared a few times. Its antigen is unknown. This sample also contains other DNA sequences that code for the same CDR3. Germline lookup yields CDR1 GTSNPN and CDR2 SVGIG (reference sequence). The CDR3 is 11 amino acids. Between the trimmed V and J ends, which lost 0 bases and 5 bases, there was a span of 4 bases. General observations from the study: Clonotypes shared by all four sorted-subset donors had higher generation probabilities than non-shared clonotypes.

Each cell subset's genomic DNA was divided evenly among several immunoSEQ plates. Method: immunoSEQ multiplex PCR; TCRdb's copy keeps in-frame clones and lacks some. The sample has 2 million to 3 million clones; 93% are singletons. The sequence was obtained from a man in his late teens or twenties in good health. Some clones in this sample may be carry-over from other donors' samples. The sequencing input was naive CD4+ T cells from PBMCs. The subset denotes: CD45RA+ positively selected. The chain recombines TRBV30 with TRBJ2-5; D gene uncertain. This CDR3 reads CAWSVGETQYF. The CDR3 coding sequence is TGTGCCTGGAGTGTAGGTGAGACCCAGTACTTC.